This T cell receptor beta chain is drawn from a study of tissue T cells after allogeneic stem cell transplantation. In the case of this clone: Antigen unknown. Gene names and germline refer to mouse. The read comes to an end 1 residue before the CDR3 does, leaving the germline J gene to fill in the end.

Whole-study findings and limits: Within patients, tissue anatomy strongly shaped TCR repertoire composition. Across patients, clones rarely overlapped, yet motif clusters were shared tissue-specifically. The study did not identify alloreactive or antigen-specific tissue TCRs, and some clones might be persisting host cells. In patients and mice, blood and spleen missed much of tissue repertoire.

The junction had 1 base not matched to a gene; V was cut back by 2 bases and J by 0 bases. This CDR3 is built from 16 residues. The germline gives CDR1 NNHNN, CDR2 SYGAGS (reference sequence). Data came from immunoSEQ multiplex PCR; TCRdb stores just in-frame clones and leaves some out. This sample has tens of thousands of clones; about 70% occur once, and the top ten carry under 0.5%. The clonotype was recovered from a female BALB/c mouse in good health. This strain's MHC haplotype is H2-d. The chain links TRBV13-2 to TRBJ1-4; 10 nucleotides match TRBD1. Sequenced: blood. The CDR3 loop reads CASGEGQGVSNERLFF. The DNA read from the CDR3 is TGTGCCAGCGGTGAAGGACAGGGGGTTTCCAACGAAAGATTATTT.